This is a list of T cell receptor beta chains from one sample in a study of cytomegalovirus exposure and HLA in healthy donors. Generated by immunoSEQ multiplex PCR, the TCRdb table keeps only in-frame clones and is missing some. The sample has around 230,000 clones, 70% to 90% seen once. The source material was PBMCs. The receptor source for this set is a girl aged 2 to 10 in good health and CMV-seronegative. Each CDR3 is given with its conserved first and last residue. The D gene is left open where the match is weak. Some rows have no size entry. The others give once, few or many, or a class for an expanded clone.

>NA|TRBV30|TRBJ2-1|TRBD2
TGTGCCTGGAGTGCTACACTAGCGGGAGAACTCTTC
CAWSATLAGELF
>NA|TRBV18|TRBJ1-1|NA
TGTGCCAGCTCACCCGAGGGGGGGGCTGAAGCTTTCTTT
CASSPEGGAEAFF
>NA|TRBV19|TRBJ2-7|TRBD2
TGTGCCAGTAGTATTAGTAGCGGGGGGTCCTACGAGCAGTACTTC
CASSISSGGSYEQYF
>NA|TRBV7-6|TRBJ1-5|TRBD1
TGTGCCAGCAGCCAACAGGGGGAAGGGGGCAATCAGCCCCAGCATTTT
CASSQQGEGGNQPQHF
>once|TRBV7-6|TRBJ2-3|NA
TGTGCCAGCAGCTTAGCGCGCTGGCGGGGGGACAGAGATACGCAGTATTTT
CASSLARWRGDRDTQYF
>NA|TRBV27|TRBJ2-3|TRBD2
TGTGCCAGCAGGGGTGACGGGAGGACCGCAGATACGCAGTATTTT
CASRGDGRTADTQYF
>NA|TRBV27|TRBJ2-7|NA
TGTGCCAGCAGTTCCGGGACTTTTTTTTACGAGCAGTACTTC
CASSSGTFFYEQYF
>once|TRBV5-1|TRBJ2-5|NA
TGCGCCAGCAGCTCGAGCGGGACCCAGTACTTC
CASSSSGTQYF
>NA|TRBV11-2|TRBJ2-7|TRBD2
TGTGCCAGCAGCTCCTCCGGGACTAGAAACGACGAGCAGTACTTC
CASSSSGTRNDEQYF
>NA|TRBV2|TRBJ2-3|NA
TGTGCCAGCAGTCGAAGGGGGACCACAGATACGCAGTATTTT
CASSRRGTTDTQYF
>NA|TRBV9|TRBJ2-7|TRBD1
TGTGCCAGCAGCGTAGGGACAGGGGGCATCTACGAGCAGTACTTC
CASSVGTGGIYEQYF
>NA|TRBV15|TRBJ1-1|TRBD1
TGTGCCACCAGCAGGGGACAGGGGGGTACTGAAGCTTTCTTT
CATSRGQGGTEAFF
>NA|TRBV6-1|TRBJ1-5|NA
TGTGCCAGCAGAGTAACGGGGGATCAGCCCCAGCATTTT
CASRVTGDQPQHF
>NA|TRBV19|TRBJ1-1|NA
TGTGCCAGTAGTATAGATTTGATCGAGGGCGCTTTCTTT
CASSIDLIEGAFF
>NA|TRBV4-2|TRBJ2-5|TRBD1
TGTGCCAGCAGCGCCCGGACAGGAGGATCCCAAGAGACCCAGTACTTC
CASSARTGGSQETQYF
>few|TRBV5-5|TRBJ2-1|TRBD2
TGTGCCAGCAGCTTAGGCGGACTAGCGGTTAATGAGCAGTTCTTC
CASSLGGLAVNEQFF
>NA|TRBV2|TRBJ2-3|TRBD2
TGTGCCATATCTAGCGGGGGAGAGGATACGCAGTATTTT
CAISSGGEDTQYF
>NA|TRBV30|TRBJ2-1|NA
TGTGCCTGGAGTGTAATACCCAGGAACAATGAGCAGTTCTTC
CAWSVIPRNNEQFF
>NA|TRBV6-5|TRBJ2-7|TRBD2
TGTGCCAGCAGGCCGGGCGGGGGCTACGAGCAGTACTTC
CASRPGGGYEQYF
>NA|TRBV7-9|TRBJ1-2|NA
TGTGCCAGCAGCTTCACAGGGAGTAGCTATGGCTACACCTTC
CASSFTGSSYGYTF
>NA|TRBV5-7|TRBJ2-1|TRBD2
TGTGCCAGCAGCTTGGGGCGGGGGGGAGATGATGAGCAGTTCTTC
CASSLGRGGDDEQFF
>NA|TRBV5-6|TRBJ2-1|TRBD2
TGTGCCAGCAGCTTGGGGGGACTAGCGGGATGGCTAAGTTTCAATGAGCAGTTCTTC
CASSLGGLAGWLSFNEQFF
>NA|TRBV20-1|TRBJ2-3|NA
TGCAGTGCTAGCGGGGAGGATACGCAGTATTTT
CSASGEDTQYF
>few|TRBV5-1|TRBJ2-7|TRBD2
TGCGCCAGCAGCTATGGACTAGCGGGAGAGAAGGACGAGCAGTACTTC
CASSYGLAGEKDEQYF
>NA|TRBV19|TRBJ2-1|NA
TGTGCCAGTAGTATGGGATCTAGCCGGGAGCAGTTCTTC
CASSMGSSREQFF
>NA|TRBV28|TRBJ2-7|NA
TGTGCCAGCAGTGTCCCCGGGGGAACCTACGAGCAGTACTTC
CASSVPGGTYEQYF
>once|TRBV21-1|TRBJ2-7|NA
TGTGCCAGCAGCAACTGTGAGCAGTACTTC
CASSNCEQYF
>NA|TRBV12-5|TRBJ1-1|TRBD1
TGTGCTAGTGGCACCCCCTTACAGGGGGTTAGGACTGAAGCTTTCTTT
CASGTPLQGVRTEAFF
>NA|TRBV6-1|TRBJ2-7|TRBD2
TGTGCCAGCAGTGAAGGTCCTAGCGGGGGGCCTGCCTACGAGCAGTACTTC
CASSEGPSGGPAYEQYF
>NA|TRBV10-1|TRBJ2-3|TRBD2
TGCGCCAGCGGCCCCGGGCTAGCGGACACAGATACGCAGTATTTT
CASGPGLADTDTQYF
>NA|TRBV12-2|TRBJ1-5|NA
TGTGCAAGTCGCTTCACAGGGCCGGGCAATCAGCCCCAGCATTTT
CASRFTGPGNQPQHF